The 18 T cell receptor beta chains in this list originate from one sample, sequenced in a study of T cell changes during pregnancy in multiple sclerosis. The table came from immunoSEQ multiplex PCR; TCRdb's copy has only in-frame clones and leaves some out. The sample includes 55,000 to 85,000 clones, over 85% of them seen just once. The material was peripheral blood, obtained in the third trimester of pregnancy. The receptors originated from a female donor with multiple sclerosis, enrolled in a pregnancy study.

V usage is TRBV4-3 and J usage is TRBJ2-7, with D possibly matching TRBD2 (6 bases). Germline CDR1 reads LGHNA; CDR2 reads YSLEER. The V end lost 0 bases, the J end lost 0 bases, and 18 bases lay between the germline ends. This CDR3 spans 18 amino acids. Written as DNA, the CDR3 is TGCGCCAGCAGCCAAGATTACGCGGGAAAAGGGAGCTCCTACGAGCAGTACTTC. Its translation: CASSQDYAGKGSSYEQYF.

V and J are TRBV27 and TRBJ1-2, with D uncertain. This CDR3 has 14 amino acids. Per germline, CDR1 MNHEY and CDR2 SMNVEV (reference sequence). V was clipped by 7 bases and J by 4 bases, with 16 bases between them. For the CDR3, the DNA is TGTGCCAGCAAGTTGGCAGAAACGTCCTATGGCTACACCTTC. It encodes CASKLAETSYGYTF.

The chain couples TRBV2 to TRBJ2-3; tentative D call: TRBD1 (6 bases). V was trimmed by 3 bases and J by 2 bases, leaving 12 bases between them. The germline gives CDR1 SNHLY, CDR2 FYNNEI. CDR3 size: 15 residues. The CDR3 protein is CASSDGGGSTDTQYF. DNA for the CDR3: TGTGCCAGCAGTGATGGGGGCGGGTCCACAGATACGCAGTATTTT.

The chain links TRBV27 to TRBJ2-7; TRBD1 matches at 11 bases. V trimming: 6 bases; J trimming: 3 bases; junction bases outside the gene matches: 7. The CDR3 totals 15 residues. CDR1 is MNHEY and CDR2 is SMNVEV in the germline V gene (reference sequence). The CDR3 is CASRQGTGGHYEQYF. CDR3 sequence (DNA): TGTGCCAGCAGGCAAGGGACAGGGGGGCACTACGAGCAGTACTTC.

The V and J genes are TRBV6-6 and TRBJ1-2, with D possibly matching TRBD1 (5 bases). This CDR3 is 16 amino acids long. Trimming took 6 bases from V and 6 from J, leaving 23 bases between them. CDR1 is MNHNY and CDR2 is SVGAGI in the germline V gene (reference sequence). Here the CDR3 DNA reads TGTGCCAGCAGCAAAACTATGGGGACTCCCAGACATGGCTACACCTTC. This codes for CASSKTMGTPRHGYTF.

The chain couples TRBV5-6 to TRBJ2-7, with 8 bases aligning to TRBD1. The CDR3 sequence is 14 residues long. The trim removed 2 bases at V and 2 bases at J, leaving 3 bases unmatched. Germline-derived CDR1 and CDR2 are SGHDT and YYEEEE. CDR3 protein: CASSFGTGTYEQYF. CDR3 sequence (DNA): TGTGCCAGCAGCTTCGGGACAGGTACCTACGAGCAGTACTTC.

This clone occurred once. The J gene is TRBJ2-1, the V gene TRBV2; TRBD2 matches at 11 bases. CDR3 size: 15 residues. The junction had 6 bases not matched to a gene; V was cut back by 5 bases and J by 6 bases. Germline CDR1 and CDR2: SNHLY and FYNNEI. The CDR3 DNA reads as TGTGCCAGCAGTAGACTAGCGGGATCTCTCAATGAGCAGTTCTTC. This codes for CASSRLAGSLNEQFF.

The J gene is TRBJ2-7, the V gene TRBV28; weak D call: TRBD2 (6 bases). The CDR3 is 15 amino acids. Germline CDR1 and CDR2: MDHEN and SYDVKM. V dropped 8 bases and J dropped 6 bases, with 23 bases sitting between them. CDR3 nucleotide sequence: TGTGCCAGCCTCCAGGGCGGGGAAGCGGGCGGCGAGCAGTACTTC. Its protein product is CASLQGGEAGGEQYF.

Comments on this clone: At one end, the junction sequence differs from germline, possibly due to a read error. The chain combines TRBV6-4 with TRBJ1-4, with a weak D call TRBD1 (6 bases). The length of the CDR3 is 12 residues. CDR1 and CDR2 (germline): MRHNA, SNTAGT. The CDR3 nucleotides read TGTGCCAGCAGTACAGGGAATGGAAAACTGTTTTTT. Translated, it gives CASSTGNGKLFF.

This clone was recorded once. The genes are TRBV9 and TRBJ2-7; TRBD1 matches at 8 bases. The length of the CDR3 is 13 residues. Trimming cost V 5 bases and J 3 bases; bases outside gene matches: 4. The germline V gene has CDR1 SGDLS and CDR2 YYNGEE. For the CDR3, the DNA is TGTGCCAGCAGTCCGGACAGGGACTACGAGCAGTACTTC. Encoded protein: CASSPDRDYEQYF.

The J gene is TRBJ2-5, the V gene TRBV7-9; 11 positions agree with TRBD2. Germline CDR1 is SEHNR and CDR2 is FQNEAQ (reference sequence). This CDR3 has 15 amino acids. Losses at the gene ends were 5 bases for V and 5 bases for J; bases not matched to a gene: 7. The CDR3, as DNA: TGTGCCAGCAGCCAAGTAGCGGGAGGGGGGGAGACCCAGTACTTC. Translated: CASSQVAGGGETQYF.

The CDR3 DNA follows: TGTGCCTGGAGACTAGCGGGAGGGGGAGCCTACGAGCAGTACTTC. It translates to CAWRLAGGGAYEQYF. This chain connects TRBV30 to TRBJ2-7, with 13 positions matching TRBD2. The junction had 4 bases not matched to a gene; V was cut back by 3 bases and J by 2 bases. This CDR3 is 15 amino acids long. Germline lookup yields CDR1 GTSNPN and CDR2 SVGIG (reference sequence).

The CDR3 protein is CASSTDSQETQYF. CDR3 coding DNA: TGTGCCAGCAGCACTGACTCGCAAGAGACCCAGTACTTC. V and J are TRBV21-1 and TRBJ2-5; TRBD2 is the table's D call and was not checked against the DNA. TRBV21-1 is a pseudogene locus. The CDR3 consists of 13 residues.

This sequence joins TRBV4-3 and TRBJ2-6; D is possibly TRBD2 (6 bases). The CDR3 is 16 residues long. Trimming cost V 4 bases and J 4 bases, with 14 bases left between them. CDR1 is LGHNA and CDR2 is YSLEER in the germline V gene. The CDR3 DNA reads as TGCGCCAGCAGCCCGGGACTCGGGTCCGGGGCCAACGTCCTGACTTTC. This gives the protein CASSPGLGSGANVLTF.

This clone was picked up one time. The chain joins TRBV28 to TRBJ1-4; 11 bases align to TRBD1. The CDR3 sequence is 15 residues long. J lost 10 bases, V lost 5 bases, and 9 bases had no gene match. In germline, CDR1 is MDHEN, CDR2 SYDVKM. CDR3 DNA sequence: TGTGCCAGCAGTCCCCCCGGGACAGGGGGGGGAAAACTGTTTTTT. Protein: CASSPPGTGGGKLFF.

This clone was counted once. The rearrangement joins TRBV6-1 to TRBJ1-2; TRBD1 aligns across 7 bases. The trim removed 1 base at V and 4 bases at J, leaving 3 bases unmatched. CDR3 size: 14 residues. Germline V gene data show CDR1 as MNHNS and CDR2 as SASEGT. This CDR3 reads CASSEGTGSYGYTF. The CDR3, as DNA: TGTGCCAGCAGTGAAGGGACAGGTTCCTATGGCTACACCTTC.

V usage is TRBV7-2 and J usage is TRBJ1-5, with 9 bases aligning to TRBD1. CDR1 and CDR2 (germline): SGHTA, FQGNSA. The CDR3 length is 14 residues. The V gene end was trimmed by 5 bases and the J gene end by 8 bases; junction bases not matched to a gene: 7. CDR3 sequence (DNA): TGTGCCAGCAGCGACTGGACAGGGGAAAAGCCCCAGCATTTT. Encoded protein: CASSDWTGEKPQHF.

The rearrangement links TRBV11-2 to TRBJ2-6, with no clear D. From germline, CDR1 is SGHAT and CDR2 FQNNGV. V shed 4 bases and J shed 0 bases, with 13 bases lying between them. This CDR3 spans 17 amino acids. For the CDR3, the DNA is TGTGCCAGCAGCTCATCCACCAGGTTCTCTGGGGCCAACGTCCTGACTTTC. As protein: CASSSSTRFSGANVLTF.